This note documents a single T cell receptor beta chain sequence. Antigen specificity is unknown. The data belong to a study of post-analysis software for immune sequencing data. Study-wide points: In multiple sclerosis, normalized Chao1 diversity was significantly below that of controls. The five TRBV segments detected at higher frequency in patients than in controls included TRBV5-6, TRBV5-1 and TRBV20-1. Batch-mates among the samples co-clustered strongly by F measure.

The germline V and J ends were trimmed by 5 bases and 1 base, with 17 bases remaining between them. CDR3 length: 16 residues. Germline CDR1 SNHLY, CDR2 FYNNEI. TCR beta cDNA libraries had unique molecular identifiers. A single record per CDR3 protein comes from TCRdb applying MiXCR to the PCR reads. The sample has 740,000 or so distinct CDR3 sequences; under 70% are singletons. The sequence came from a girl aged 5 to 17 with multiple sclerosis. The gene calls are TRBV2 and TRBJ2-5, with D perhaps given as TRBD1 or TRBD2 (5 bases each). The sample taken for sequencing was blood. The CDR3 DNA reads TGTGCCAGCAGTAGCGGTACTAGTGGGGCCCAAGAGACCCAGTACTTC. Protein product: CASSSGTSGAQETQYF.